A selection of T cell receptor beta chains follows, all from one sample in a study of blood T cell repertoires in COVID-19. Assay: immunoSEQ multiplex PCR; the TCRdb copy retains only in-frame clones and omits some. The sample has approximately 140,000 clones, 75% to 85% seen once. Source material: peripheral blood. The receptors come from a man aged 55 to 70 with active or convalescent COVID-19. Both conserved end residues are part of each CDR3. Each record gives: V gene, clone size, J gene, D gene, CDR3 protein, CDR3 DNA. A D gene is named only where the DNA matches it firmly. Some rows mark clone size as missing; the rest say once, few, many or name a class of expanded clone.

>TRBV7-3|-|TRBJ1-1|TRBD1
CASSSSALRGIQGTEAFF
TGTGCCAGCAGCTCCTCTGCCCTCAGGGGGATCCAGGGGACTGAAGCTTTCTTT
>TRBV28|few|TRBJ1-2|TRBD1
CASSQRQGKLSGYTF
TGTGCCAGCAGTCAACGACAGGGAAAACTCTCTGGCTACACCTTC
>TRBV6-2/TRBV6-3|-|TRBJ2-5|TRBD1
CASSGTGRQETQYF
TGTGCCAGCAGCGGGACAGGGAGACAAGAGACCCAGTACTTC
>TRBV11-3|-|TRBJ2-2|-
CASSFLRTGELFF
TGTGCCAGCAGCTTTCTTCGGACCGGGGAGCTGTTTTTT
>TRBV5-4|-|TRBJ2-7|TRBD1
CASSVDRDRQQYF
TGTGCCAGCAGCGTCGACAGGGATCGTCAGCAGTACTTC
>TRBV6-6|-|TRBJ1-3|TRBD1
CASSLTGGGGNTIYF
TGTGCCAGCAGCTTGACAGGGGGTGGTGGAAACACCATATATTTT
>TRBV4-1|-|TRBJ2-7|-
CASSQEQTASSYEQYF
TGCGCCAGCAGCCAAGAGCAGACAGCGAGCTCCTACGAGCAGTACTTC
>TRBV6-2/TRBV6-3|-|TRBJ2-1|-
CASSLLASGADNEQFF
TGTGCCAGCAGTCTCCTGGCCAGTGGGGCAGACAATGAGCAGTTCTTC
>TRBV7-6|once|TRBJ2-3|-
CASRLQATGTDTQYF
TGTGCCAGCAGGCTACAGGCCACGGGCACAGATACGCAGTATTTT
>TRBV4-2|-|TRBJ2-7|TRBD2
CASSLDGTSGSREQYF
TGTGCCAGCAGCCTCGACGGGACTAGCGGGAGTAGGGAGCAGTACTTC
>TRBV5-5|once|TRBJ2-7|TRBD2
CASSRPGGIYEQYF
TGTGCCAGCAGCCGACCCGGGGGGATTTACGAGCAGTACTTC
>TRBV7-2|-|TRBJ2-3|-
CASSAQARETDTQYF
TGTGCCAGCAGCGCCCAGGCCCGGGAGACAGATACGCAGTATTTT
>TRBV15|-|TRBJ2-2|-
CATSRGINTGELFF
TGTGCCACCAGCCGGGGGATCAACACCGGGGAGCTGTTTTTT
>TRBV18|-|TRBJ1-1|TRBD1
CASSPGRTGEAEAFF
TGTGCCAGCTCACCAGGGAGGACAGGGGAAGCTGAAGCTTTCTTT
>TRBV6-6|-|TRBJ2-5|-
CASSYSQGTQYF
TGTGCCAGCAGCTATTCCCAGGGGACCCAGTACTTC
>TRBV18|-|TRBJ2-5|-
CASSPGAGVETQYF
TGTGCCAGCTCCCCGGGGGCGGGAGTCGAGACCCAGTACTTC
>TRBV28|few|TRBJ2-7|-
CATTRGGTYEQYF
TGTGCCACGACCAGGGGAGGGACCTACGAGCAGTACTTC
>TRBV4-3|-|TRBJ2-2|-
CASRLDYSTGELFF
TGCGCCAGCAGACTCGACTATAGCACCGGGGAGCTGTTTTTT
>TRBV19|-|TRBJ1-5|-
CASSTRTVNQPQHF
TGTGCCAGTAGTACCCGGACAGTAAATCAGCCCCAGCATTTT
>TRBV10-3|-|TRBJ1-6|-
CAISASRESAGSPLHF
TGTGCCATCAGTGCGAGCAGGGAATCAGCGGGTTCACCCCTCCACTTT
>TRBV20-1|few|TRBJ1-1|-
CSGRRHTEAFF
TGCAGTGGACGGCGGCACACTGAAGCTTTCTTT
>TRBV19|-|TRBJ2-5|TRBD2
CASSPFETSGSWQYF
TGTGCCAGTAGTCCATTCGAGACTAGCGGGAGCTGGCAGTACTTC
>TRBV7-3|once|TRBJ1-2|-
CASSLTQSGHGYTF
TGTGCCAGCAGCTTAACCCAGTCAGGTCATGGCTACACCTTC
>TRBV6-5|-|TRBJ2-5|TRBD2
CASTGGAGRETQYF
TGTGCCAGCACGGGGGGGGCAGGGAGAGAGACCCAGTACTTC
>TRBV3-1/TRBV3-2|-|TRBJ1-4|TRBD1
CASSQGDRLLFF
TGTGCCAGCAGCCAGGGGGACAGACTACTGTTTTTT
>TRBV9|-|TRBJ2-7|TRBD2
CASSEGTSGSGGYEQYF
TGTGCCAGCAGCGAAGGGACTAGCGGCAGCGGGGGCTACGAGCAGTACTTC